The entry that follows covers one T cell receptor (beta chain) sequence. Its antigen is unknown. This specimen belongs to a study of identical twins. Trimming took 3 bases from V and 3 from J, leaving 5 bases between them. The CDR3 has 12 residues. Germline CDR1 reads SEHNR; CDR2 reads FQNEAQ (reference sequence). Study-level results: Among monozygotic twins, out-of-frame TCR alpha sharing exceeded what models predicted.

MiXCR, applied by TCRdb to the 5' RACE reads, yields one record per CDR3 protein. The sample contains around 490,000 distinct CDR3 sequences, roughly an eighth of which appear only once. Healthy Caucasians supplied all donations. This same sample was also part of a study on yellow fever vaccine responses in identical twins. That study adds: Vaccine-induced T cell responses in twins were reportedly observed to appear partly convergent, partly personalized.

The chain has TRBV7-9 and TRBJ1-1, with unresolved D. Sequenced material: CD4+ T cells sorted from blood. The sequence was obtained from a woman aged 18 to 35 in good health. The CDR3 protein is CASSLSDTEAFF. DNA of the CDR3: TGTGCCAGCAGCTTGAGCGACACTGAAGCTTTCTTT.